These T cell receptor beta chains were read from a single sample in a study of OX40 agonist ivuxolimab in advanced cancers. Assay used: immunoSEQ multiplex PCR; TCRdb lists only in-frame clones, some missing. The sample includes 55,000 or so clones, about nine tenths of them seen just once. This specimen was CD4+ or CD8+ T cells sorted from blood, taken in a trial of the OX40 agonist ivuxolimab. These receptors all come from an adult with an advanced solid tumor such as melanoma, head and neck, liver or kidney cancer. Each CDR3 is given with its conserved first and last residue. Fields, in order: J gene, V gene, D gene, clone size, CDR3 protein, CDR3 DNA. D genes are given only for firm matches. Clone size is not always given. Where it is, it says once, few, many or a class for expanded clones.

>TRBJ2-2|TRBV19|NA|NA
CASSMRRETAGELFF
TGTGCCAGTAGTATGCGACGGGAGACAGCCGGGGAGCTGTTTTTT
>TRBJ2-2|TRBV7-9|NA|NA
CASRLGQINTGELFF
TGTGCCAGCAGGTTGGGACAAATCAACACCGGGGAGCTGTTTTTT
>TRBJ1-5|TRBV28|NA|few
CASSFPGYSNQPQHF
TGTGCCAGCAGTTTTCCGGGATATAGCAATCAGCCCCAGCATTTT
>TRBJ2-1|TRBV4-2|NA|NA
CASSQDRASGASHEQFF
TGTGCCAGCAGCCAAGATCGGGCGAGCGGAGCGAGCCATGAGCAGTTCTTC
>TRBJ2-7|TRBV25-1|TRBD2|NA
CASSHSGLRYEQYF
TGTGCCAGCAGCCATAGCGGGCTCCGGTACGAGCAGTACTTC
>TRBJ1-5|TRBV7-2|NA|NA
CASSLGSVYSNQPQHF
TGTGCCAGCAGCTTAGGGTCAGTTTATAGCAATCAGCCCCAGCATTTT
>TRBJ2-7|TRBV19|NA|NA
CASSRDRFSEQYF
TGTGCCAGTAGTCGAGACAGGTTCTCCGAGCAGTACTTC
>TRBJ2-7|TRBV19|NA|once
CASSSRTNPGRYEQYF
TGCGCCAGTAGTTCGAGGACCAATCCCGGCCGCTACGAGCAGTACTTC
>TRBJ2-7|TRBV7-9|NA|NA
CASSPLGAGTYEQYF
TGTGCCAGCAGCCCCCTAGGGGCAGGCACCTACGAGCAGTACTTC
>TRBJ2-1|TRBV28|NA|NA
CASKGYRNEQFF
TGTGCCAGCAAGGGATATCGGAATGAGCAGTTCTTC
>TRBJ1-1|TRBV9|TRBD1|NA
CASSRTDRTTEAFF
TGTGCCAGCAGCAGAACGGACAGGACCACTGAAGCTTTCTTT
>TRBJ2-7|TRBV6-4|NA|NA
CATPSVEQYF
TGTGCCACACCTTCGGTCGAGCAGTACTTC
>TRBJ2-7|TRBV30|NA|NA
CASTPERGASYEQYF
TGTGCCTCAACACCGGAACGGGGGGCCTCCTACGAGCAGTACTTC
>TRBJ2-7|TRBV6-6|NA|NA
CASSTRTHAEQYF
TGTGCCAGCAGTACCCGGACCCACGCCGAGCAGTACTTC
>TRBJ1-5|TRBV25-1|NA|NA
CASSDGGGQPQHF
TGTGCCAGCAGTGATGGGGGGGGTCAGCCCCAGCATTTT
>TRBJ2-7|TRBV7-3|TRBD2|once
CASGLAGAEQYF
TGTGCCAGCGGACTAGCGGGAGCCGAGCAGTACTTC
>TRBJ1-6|TRBV30|NA|once
CAWSVKGSLHF
TGTGCCTGGAGTGTTAAGGGTTCCCTCCACTTT
>TRBJ2-3|TRBV19|NA|NA
CASSSLVGQLGTDTQYF
TGTGCCAGTAGCAGTCTAGTCGGACAGTTAGGGACAGATACGCAGTATTTT
>TRBJ1-1|TRBV5-1|TRBD1|NA
CASSLDPGGGFEAFF
TGCGCCAGCAGCTTGGATCCAGGGGGCGGGTTTGAAGCTTTCTTT
>TRBJ2-5|TRBV27|TRBD2|NA
CASSGILAGKQETQYF
TGTGCCAGCAGTGGCATTTTAGCGGGAAAACAAGAGACCCAGTACTTC
>TRBJ2-7|TRBV5-4|TRBD2|NA
CASSLPAGETYEQYF
TGTGCCAGCAGCTTGCCAGCGGGGGAAACCTACGAGCAGTACTTC
>TRBJ2-5|TRBV7-9|TRBD2|NA
CASSSGLAGAPLETQYF
TGTGCCAGCAGCTCAGGACTAGCGGGAGCCCCTTTGGAGACCCAGTACTTC
>TRBJ1-4|TRBV25-1|TRBD1|NA
CASRTQGAANEKLFF
TGTGCCAGCAGGACCCAGGGGGCAGCTAATGAAAAACTGTTTTTT
>TRBJ2-1|TRBV21-1|NA|NA
CASPSGGEQFF
TGTGCCAGCCCTAGCGGCGGTGAGCAGTTCTTC
>TRBJ2-5|TRBV19|TRBD1|NA
CASSFYRGETQYF
TGTGCCAGTAGTTTCTACAGGGGAGAGACCCAGTACTTC
>TRBJ2-6|TRBV19|TRBD1|NA
CATMPRTGGANVLTF
TGTGCCACCATGCCGAGGACAGGGGGGGCCAACGTCCTGACTTTC
>TRBJ2-3|TRBV5-1|NA|NA
CASSLARASTDTQYF
TGCGCCAGCAGCCTGGCCCGGGCTAGCACAGATACGCAGTATTTT
>TRBJ2-7|TRBV6-5|NA|NA
CASSLRGSSFEQYF
TGTGCCAGCAGTCTCCGGGGTTCGTCTTTCGAGCAGTACTTC
>TRBJ1-4|TRBV4-2|NA|NA
CASSQETGPGGTEKLFF
TGTGCCAGCAGCCAAGAGACGGGGCCGGGGGGGACTGAAAAACTGTTTTTT
>TRBJ2-7|TRBV7-6|NA|NA
CASSLSGTGPYEQYF
TGTGCCAGCAGCTTATCGGGGACGGGTCCCTACGAGCAGTACTTC
>TRBJ1-4|TRBV7-9|TRBD1|NA
CASSSPGQGTEKLFF
TGTGCCAGCAGCTCACCGGGACAGGGGACTGAAAAACTGTTTTTT
>TRBJ1-5|TRBV28|TRBD1|NA
CASGTGGGQPQHF
TGTGCCAGCGGCACAGGGGGGGGACAGCCCCAGCATTTT
>TRBJ2-7|TRBV5-8|NA|NA
CASSLSRIYEQYF
TGTGCCAGCAGCTTGTCAAGGATCTACGAGCAGTACTTC
>TRBJ2-5|TRBV9|TRBD1|NA
CASSLQGAKLQETQYF
TGTGCCAGCAGCCTCCAGGGGGCTAAACTCCAAGAGACCCAGTACTTC
>TRBJ2-3|TRBV9|NA|NA
CASSVSGGTDTQYF
TGTGCCAGCAGCGTGTCAGGGGGCACAGATACGCAGTATTTT
>TRBJ2-7|TRBV18|NA|NA
CASSPPWGASASEQYF
TGTGCCAGCTCACCACCGTGGGGCGCAAGTGCATCCGAGCAGTACTTC
>TRBJ2-2|TRBV7-6|NA|few
CASSLARAGELFF
TGTGCCAGCAGCTTAGCGCGGGCCGGGGAGCTGTTTTTT
>TRBJ2-1|TRBV5-1|TRBD2|NA
CASSLQPGLASNEQFF
TGCGCCAGCAGCTTGCAGCCGGGACTAGCGTCCAATGAGCAGTTCTTC
>TRBJ2-1|TRBV11-2|TRBD2|NA
CASSLGREGNEQFF
TGTGCCAGCAGCTTAGGGCGGGAGGGAAATGAGCAGTTCTTC
>TRBJ2-5|TRBV28|TRBD1|NA
CASSYPTGGRETQYF
TGTGCCAGCAGTTACCCGACAGGGGGCCGGGAGACCCAGTACTTC
>TRBJ2-1|TRBV29-1|TRBD2|NA
CSALIGASGRNEQFF
TGCAGCGCCCTGATCGGGGCTAGCGGGAGAAATGAGCAGTTCTTC
>TRBJ2-1|TRBV5-8|TRBD1|NA
CASSFDRDNEQFF
TGTGCCAGCAGTTTCGACAGGGACAATGAGCAGTTCTTC